This T cell receptor beta chain was documented in a study of neurological immune-mediated disorders. The ends were cut back, 5 bases at V and 4 bases at J, with 15 bases in the middle. The CDR3 is 14 residues long. Germline CDR1 MNHEY, CDR2 SVGAGI. In its sample, this clonotype was seen many times. Its antigen remains unidentified. Time point noted: technical triplicate 2. The sorted libraries were prepared using around 910,000 CD4+ or CD8+ T cells that had themselves been sorted. Study-wide findings and caveats: Whereas HTLV-1-associated myelopathy showed the most TCR clonal expansion, multiple sclerosis showed the least, with levels below those of healthy controls. None of the CDR3 amino acid sequences of expanded clones recurred across subjects, suggesting private repertoires in all groups.

5'RACE employing 10-nucleotide random UMIs yielded the cDNA. TCRdb re-derived calls from the 5' RACE reads in MiXCR, one entry per CDR3 protein. The sample lists fewer than 40,000 distinct CDR3 sequences; 13% were seen once. The sequence came from a female donor with HTLV-1-associated myelopathy (HAM/TSP). The rearrangement joins TRBV6-5 to TRBJ2-7; tentatively, D is TRBD2 (5 bases). Input material: CD4+ T cells from blood. The CDR3 bases are TGTGCCAGCAGTCCGCAGCTCGGCGGGTACGAGCAGTACTTC. Protein product: CASSPQLGGYEQYF.